This is a list of T cell receptor beta chains from one sample in a study of cytomegalovirus exposure and HLA in healthy donors. Only in-frame clones appear in the TCRdb table, and some are missing; sequencing was by immunoSEQ multiplex PCR. This table has tens of thousands of clones, more than 75% appearing once. Sequenced material: PBMCs. The receptors stem from a man aged 18 to 35 in good health and CMV-seronegative. Each CDR3 is given with its conserved first and last residue. Fields, in order: clone size, V gene, D gene, J gene, CDR3 DNA, CDR3 protein. A D gene is named only where the DNA matches it firmly. Clone size appears in some rows only: once, few, many, or a class for an expanded clone.

abundance: NA
v_gene: TRBV7-2
d_gene: NA
j_gene: TRBJ1-1
CDR3nt: TGTGCCAGCAGCTCTGCCCCGGGACTGGGTAACACTGAAGCTTTCTTT
CDR3aa: CASSSAPGLGNTEAFF

abundance: NA
v_gene: TRBV5-1
d_gene: NA
j_gene: TRBJ2-2
CDR3nt: TGCGCCAGCAGCTTGGATGAGGGGGTGACCGGGGAGCTGTTTTTT
CDR3aa: CASSLDEGVTGELFF

abundance: few
v_gene: TRBV10-3
d_gene: NA
j_gene: TRBJ1-6
CDR3nt: TGTGCCATCAGTGCAGGGTTTAGGTCACCCCTCCACTTT
CDR3aa: CAISAGFRSPLHF

abundance: NA
v_gene: TRBV6-5
d_gene: NA
j_gene: TRBJ1-2
CDR3nt: TGTGCCAGCAGTTATAGGGCCAGGGTCGGCTACACCTTC
CDR3aa: CASSYRARVGYTF

abundance: NA
v_gene: TRBV5-5
d_gene: NA
j_gene: TRBJ1-4
CDR3nt: TGTGCCAGCAGCTTGATCGCTAATGAAAAACTGTTTTTT
CDR3aa: CASSLIANEKLFF

abundance: NA
v_gene: TRBV6-5
d_gene: TRBD2
j_gene: TRBJ2-3
CDR3nt: TGTGCCAGCAGTTACTCCGCTAGCGGGGGCACAGATACGCAGTATTTT
CDR3aa: CASSYSASGGTDTQYF

abundance: NA
v_gene: TRBV6-1
d_gene: NA
j_gene: TRBJ1-2
CDR3nt: TGTGCCAGCAGTGAAACACGTCCTGTCAACTATGGCTACACCTTC
CDR3aa: CASSETRPVNYGYTF

abundance: NA
v_gene: TRBV28
d_gene: TRBD1
j_gene: TRBJ1-6
CDR3nt: TGTGCCAGCAGTCAGGACAGGCATGATTCACCCCTCCACTTT
CDR3aa: CASSQDRHDSPLHF

abundance: NA
v_gene: TRBV29-1
d_gene: TRBD1
j_gene: TRBJ1-1
CDR3nt: TGCAGCGTTAACAGGGGGAACACTGAAGCTTTCTTT
CDR3aa: CSVNRGNTEAFF

abundance: few
v_gene: TRBV27
d_gene: NA
j_gene: TRBJ1-5
CDR3nt: TGTGCCAGCAGATTGTTAATGGGAGAAAGCAATCAGCCCCAGCATTTT
CDR3aa: CASRLLMGESNQPQHF

abundance: NA
v_gene: TRBV2
d_gene: TRBD1
j_gene: TRBJ2-3
CDR3nt: TGTGCCAGCAGTGAAGGCGGGACAGGGTGGCAGTATTTT
CDR3aa: CASSEGGTGWQYF

abundance: NA
v_gene: TRBV19
d_gene: NA
j_gene: TRBJ1-4
CDR3nt: TGTGCCAGTAGTCCTTTGGGGGGTGAAAAACTGTTTTTT
CDR3aa: CASSPLGGEKLFF

abundance: NA
v_gene: TRBV7-2
d_gene: TRBD2
j_gene: TRBJ2-3
CDR3nt: TGTGCCAGCAGCTTAGTAGCGGGTCCAGATACGCAGTATTTT
CDR3aa: CASSLVAGPDTQYF

abundance: NA
v_gene: TRBV28
d_gene: NA
j_gene: TRBJ2-1
CDR3nt: TGTGCCAGCAGCCCCGGGGGGCGGGGGCAACTGAACTACAATGAGCAGTTCTTC
CDR3aa: CASSPGGRGQLNYNEQFF

abundance: NA
v_gene: TRBV27
d_gene: NA
j_gene: TRBJ1-6
CDR3nt: TGTGCCAGCAGTTACAATAATTCACCCCTCCACTTT
CDR3aa: CASSYNNSPLHF

abundance: few
v_gene: TRBV6-6
d_gene: TRBD1
j_gene: TRBJ2-3
CDR3nt: TGTGCCAGCAGCCCAAGGGGGCGCACAGATACGCAGTATTTT
CDR3aa: CASSPRGRTDTQYF